The following is a TCR beta chain sequence with its context. The entry originates in a study of blood T cell repertoires in COVID-19. Looking at the study overall: COVID-19 samples from acute and convalescent phases originated in the United States, Italy and Spain. The analysed material was cDNA or gDNA that came from T cells, B-cell-depleted T cells, or PBMCs.

Per the germline V gene, CDR1 is MRHNA and CDR2 is SNTAGT. This CDR3 has 14 residues. The V gene lost 5 bases and the J gene lost 0 bases, with 9 bases spanning the gap. Original processing notes: Amplification with reference gene primers provided the estimates of nucleated cell counts. This table comes from immunoSEQ multiplex PCR, and its TCRdb copy is limited to in-frame clones, with some not included. The V and J calls and clone size come from that table; D and trimming were worked out from the DNA. The data contain some 190,000 clones, approximately 90% of them singletons. V usage is TRBV6-4 and J usage is TRBJ2-3; unclear D gene. Sequenced material: peripheral blood. This clonotype was obtained from a human donor in a cohort sampled during active COVID-19. CDR3 residues: CASSPGGSTDTQYF. For the CDR3, the DNA is TGTGCCAGCAGTCCAGGTGGCAGCACAGATACGCAGTATTTT.